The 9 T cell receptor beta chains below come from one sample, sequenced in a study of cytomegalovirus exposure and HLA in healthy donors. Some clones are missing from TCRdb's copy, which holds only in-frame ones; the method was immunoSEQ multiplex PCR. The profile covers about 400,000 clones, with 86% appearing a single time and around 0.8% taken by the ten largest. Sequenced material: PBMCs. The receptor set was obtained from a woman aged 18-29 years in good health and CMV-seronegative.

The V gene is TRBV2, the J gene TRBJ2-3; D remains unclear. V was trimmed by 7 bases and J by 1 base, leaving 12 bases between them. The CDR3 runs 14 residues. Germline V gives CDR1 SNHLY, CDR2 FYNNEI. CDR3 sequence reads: CASMPPGGTDTQYF. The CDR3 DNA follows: TGTGCCAGCATGCCCCCGGGTGGCACAGATACGCAGTATTTT. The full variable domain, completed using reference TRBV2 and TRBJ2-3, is EPEVTQTPSHQVTQMGQEVILRCVPISNHLYFYWYRQILGQKVEFLVSFYNNEISEKSEIFDDQFSVERPDGSNFTLKIRSTKLEDSAMYFCASMPPGGTDTQYFGPGTRLTVL.

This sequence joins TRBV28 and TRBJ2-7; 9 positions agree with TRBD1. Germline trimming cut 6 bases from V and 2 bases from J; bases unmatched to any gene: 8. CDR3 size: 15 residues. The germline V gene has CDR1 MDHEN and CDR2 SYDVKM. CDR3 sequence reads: CASSGDRGKPYEQYF. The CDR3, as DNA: TGTGCCAGCAGCGGTGACAGGGGGAAGCCCTACGAGCAGTACTTC.

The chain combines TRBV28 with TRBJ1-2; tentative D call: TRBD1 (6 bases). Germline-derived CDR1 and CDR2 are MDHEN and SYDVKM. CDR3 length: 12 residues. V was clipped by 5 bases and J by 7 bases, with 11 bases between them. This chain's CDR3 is CASSPGHLGYTF. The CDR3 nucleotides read TGTGCCAGCAGTCCGGGACATCTTGGCTACACCTTC.

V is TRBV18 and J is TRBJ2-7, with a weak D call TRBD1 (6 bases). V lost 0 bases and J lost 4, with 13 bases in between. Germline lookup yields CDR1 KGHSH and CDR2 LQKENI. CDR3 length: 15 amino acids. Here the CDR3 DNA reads TGTGCCAGCTCACCACCTACAACAGGGTCTTACGAGCAGTACTTC. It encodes CASSPPTTGSYEQYF.

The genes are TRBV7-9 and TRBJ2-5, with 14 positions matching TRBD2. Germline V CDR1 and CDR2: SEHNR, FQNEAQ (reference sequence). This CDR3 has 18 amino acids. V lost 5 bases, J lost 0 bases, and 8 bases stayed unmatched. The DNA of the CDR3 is TGTGCCAGCAGCCTCCCGGGACTAGCGGGGGCTAACCAAGAGACCCAGTACTTC. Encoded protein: CASSLPGLAGANQETQYF.

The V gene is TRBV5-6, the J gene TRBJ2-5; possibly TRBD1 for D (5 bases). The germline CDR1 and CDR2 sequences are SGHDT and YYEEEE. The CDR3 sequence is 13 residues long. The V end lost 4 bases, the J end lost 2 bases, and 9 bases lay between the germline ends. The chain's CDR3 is CASSPAGQETQYF. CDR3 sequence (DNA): TGTGCCAGCAGCCCCGCAGGGCAAGAGACCCAGTACTTC.

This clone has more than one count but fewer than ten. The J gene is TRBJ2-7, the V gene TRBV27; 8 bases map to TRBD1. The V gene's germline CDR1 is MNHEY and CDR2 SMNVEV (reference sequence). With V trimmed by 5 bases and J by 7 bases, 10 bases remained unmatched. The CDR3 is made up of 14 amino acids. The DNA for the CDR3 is TGTGCCAGCAGTCCTGGACAGGGATTGGGGGAGCAGTACTTC. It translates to CASSPGQGLGEQYF.

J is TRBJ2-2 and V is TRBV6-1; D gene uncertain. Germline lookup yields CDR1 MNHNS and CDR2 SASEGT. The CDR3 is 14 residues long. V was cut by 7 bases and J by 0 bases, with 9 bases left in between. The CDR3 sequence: CASIAATNTGELFF. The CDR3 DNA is TGTGCCAGCATAGCAGCCACGAACACCGGGGAGCTGTTTTTT.

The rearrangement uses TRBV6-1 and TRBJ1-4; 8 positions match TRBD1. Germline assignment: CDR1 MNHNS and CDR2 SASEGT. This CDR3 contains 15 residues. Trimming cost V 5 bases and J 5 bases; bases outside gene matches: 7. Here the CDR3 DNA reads TGTGCCAGCAGTCGATACAGGGGGAGGAATGAAAAACTGTTTTTT. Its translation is CASSRYRGRNEKLFF.